Listed here are 25 T cell receptor beta chains from one sample, sequenced in a study of blood T cell repertoires in COVID-19. Sequenced by immunoSEQ multiplex PCR; TCRdb stores in-frame clones only, minus some. This sample has around 50,000 clones, with approximately 80% found just once. Sequencing was done on a sample of peripheral blood. The receptor source for this set is a human donor in a cohort sampled during active COVID-19.

The rearrangement links TRBV7-9 to TRBJ2-3; perhaps TRBD1 as D (6 bases). The CDR3 is 12 residues long. Trimming took off 2 bases at V and 13 bases at J, with 13 bases between the two ends. CDR1 and CDR2 from the germline V gene are SEHNR and FQNEAQ (reference sequence). CDR3 in DNA: TGTGCCAGCAGCTTATTGGCACGGACAGAGTATTTT. Translated, it gives CASSLLARTEYF.

This clone was found a few times. This chain links TRBV19 with TRBJ1-3; TRBD1 matches at 7 bases. The CDR3 length is 17 residues. V was pared by 5 bases and J by 0 bases, with 10 bases of the junction left unmatched. Germline CDR1 and CDR2: LNHDA and SQIVND (reference sequence). The DNA of the CDR3 is TGTGCCAGTAGTCCCCTCGGACAGGCTAACTCTGGAAACACCATATATTTT. Its translation: CASSPLGQANSGNTIYF. Supplemented by reference TRBV19 and TRBJ1-3, the full variable domain reads DGGITQSPKYLFRKEGQNVTLSCEQNLNHDAMYWYRQDPGQGLRLIYYSQIVNDFQKGDIAEGYSVSREKKESFPLTVTSAQKNPTAFYLCASSPLGQANSGNTIYFGEGSWLTVV.

The chain is built from TRBV5-4 and TRBJ2-7; 12 nucleotides align to TRBD1. Germline V gene data show CDR1 as SGHNT and CDR2 as YYREEE (reference sequence). The CDR3 loop spans 16 amino acids. V lost 4 bases, J lost 1 base, and 6 bases stayed unmatched. CDR3 amino acids: CASSQGTGGWSYEQYF. DNA for the CDR3: TGTGCCAGCAGCCAAGGGACAGGGGGCTGGTCCTACGAGCAGTACTTC. The whole variable domain, filled in from reference TRBV5-4 and TRBJ2-7, reads ETGVTQSPTHLIKTRGQQVTLRCSSQSGHNTVSWYQQALGQGPQFIFQYYREEENGRGNFPPRFSGLQFPNYSSELNVNALELDDSALYLCASSQGTGGWSYEQYFGPGTRLTVT.

V usage is TRBV7-9 and J usage is TRBJ2-7; 7 bases agree with TRBD1. With 5 bases clipped from V and 6 bases from J, the junction kept 7 bases outside the gene matches. Germline V CDR1 and CDR2: SEHNR, FQNEAQ (reference sequence). The CDR3 totals 13 residues. As DNA, the CDR3 is TGTGCCAGCAGCGTCGACAGGGCGGCCGAGCAGTACTTC. Translating gives CASSVDRAAEQYF.

A single count supports this clone. The DNA for the CDR3 is TGTGCCAGCAGTTCACGATCAAGTTACTATCAGCCCCAGCATTTT. The encoded protein is CASSSRSSYYQPQHF. The chain joins TRBV28 to TRBJ1-5; D not resolved. Germline V gives CDR1 MDHEN, CDR2 SYDVKM. The CDR3 is 15 residues long. Trimming shortened V by 4 bases and J by 5 bases, and 15 bases separated the two germline ends.

This clone was found once. The chain uses TRBV7-2 and TRBJ2-3; no reliable D call. The ends were cut back, 6 bases at V and 7 bases at J, with 8 bases in the middle. The CDR3 consists of 11 residues. CDR1 SGHTA and CDR2 FQGNSA come from the germline V gene. CDR3 sequence (DNA): TGTGCCAGCAGATCCGGGTATACGCAGTATTTT. This gives the protein CASRSGYTQYF. The entire variable domain, with the rest obtained from reference TRBV7-2 and TRBJ2-3, is as follows: GAGVSQSPSNKVTEKGKDVELRCDPISGHTALYWYRQSLGQGLEFLIYFQGNSAPDKSGLPSDRFSAERTGGSVSTLTIQRTQQEDSAVYLCASRSGYTQYFGPGTRLTVL.

This chain joins TRBV15 and TRBJ1-5, with TRBD1 matching over 8 bases. Per germline, CDR1 LNHNV and CDR2 YYDKDF (reference sequence). This CDR3 contains 16 residues. Losses at the gene ends were 2 bases for V and 4 bases for J; bases not matched to a gene: 7. The CDR3 coding sequence is TGTGCCACCAGCAGAACAAAACAGGGGGGAAATCAGCCCCAGCATTTT. Its protein is CATSRTKQGGNQPQHF. Variable domain in full (rest from reference TRBV15 and TRBJ1-5): DAMVIQNPRYQVTQFGKPVTLSCSQTLNHNVMYWYQQKSSQAPKLLFHYYDKDFNNEADTPDNFQSRRPNTSFCFLDIRSPGLGDTAMYLCATSRTKQGGNQPQHFGDGTRLSIL.

A few counts support this clone. The chain is built from TRBV19 and TRBJ2-4; D is unclear. Germline values: CDR1 LNHDA, CDR2 SQIVND (reference sequence). The CDR3 sequence is 14 residues long. V was pared by 7 bases and J by 0 bases, with 10 bases between. Here the CDR3 DNA reads TGTGCCAGTACAGGAACACTAGCCAAAAACATTCAGTACTTC. Residues: CASTGTLAKNIQYF.

The CDR3 coding sequence is TGCAGCGTTGAAGATGACAGCTATGGCTACACCTTC. It codes for CSVEDDSYGYTF. The chain employs TRBV29-1 and TRBJ1-2; maybe TRBD1 (5 bases). Germline loops: CDR1 SQVTM, CDR2 ANQGSEA. Trimming took 0 bases from V and 4 from J, leaving 6 bases between them. The CDR3 sequence is 12 residues long.

This clone was found a few times. Here the CDR3 reads CASSQPNQPQHF. The CDR3 region has the DNA TGTGCCAGCAGCCAACCAAATCAGCCCCAGCATTTT. The chain combines TRBV14 with TRBJ1-5; no firm D call. Germline V gene lookup returns CDR1 SGHDN and CDR2 FVKESK. Trimming left V 2 bases short and J 4 bases short, with 3 bases between. The CDR3 spans 12 residues.

The chain joins TRBV7-9 to TRBJ1-2; D is unresolved. Trimming removed 4 bases from V and 7 bases from J, with 16 bases in between. The V gene's germline CDR1 is SEHNR and CDR2 FQNEAQ (reference sequence). The length of the CDR3 is 14 residues. DNA of the CDR3: TGTGCCAGCAGCTCCTACCCCTCGGGGAGTGGCTACACCTTC. It is translated as CASSSYPSGSGYTF.

The rearrangement links TRBV1 to TRBJ2-1; the D call in the table, TRBD2, was not verified against the DNA. TRBV1 is designated a pseudogene. The CDR3 is 17 residues long. The CDR3 sequence is CTSSQDLVAGAYNEQFF. DNA for the CDR3: TGCACCAGCAGCCAAGATCTAGTAGCGGGTGCCTACAATGAGCAGTTCTTC.

This clone has more than one count but fewer than ten. The chain is built from TRBV13 and TRBJ1-5, with D possibly being TRBD1 (6 bases). V lost 6 bases, J lost 5 bases, and 14 bases lay in between. In germline, CDR1 is PRHDT, CDR2 FYEKMQ (reference sequence). This CDR3 is built from 14 residues. The CDR3 sequence is CASSSNGQHQPQHF. Written as DNA, the CDR3 is TGTGCCAGCAGTTCCAATGGACAGCATCAGCCCCAGCATTTT.

V usage is TRBV7-9 and J usage is TRBJ2-5; possible D gene TRBD1, 6 bases. V shed 3 bases and J shed 2 bases, with 16 bases lying between them. CDR1 and CDR2 (germline): SEHNR, FQNEAQ (reference sequence). This CDR3 contains 16 residues. The CDR3 reads CASSFTWTDNQETQYF. CDR3 bases: TGTGCCAGCAGCTTTACCTGGACAGACAATCAAGAGACCCAGTACTTC.

V usage is TRBV3-1 (or the pseudogene TRBV3-2) and J usage is TRBJ2-2; 7 bases match TRBD2. The CDR3 totals 17 residues. Trimming at V came to 0 bases and at J to 5 bases, leaving 9 bases not matched to a gene. Germline loops: CDR1 LGHDT, CDR2 YNNKEL (reference sequence). The CDR3 DNA reads as TGTGCCAGCAGCCAAGATTATAAGGGAGGGCGTACCGGGGAGCTGTTTTTT. Translating it yields CASSQDYKGGRTGELFF.

In regard to this clone: Different DNA sequences within this sample yield the same CDR3. V usage is TRBV7-2 and J usage is TRBJ2-5; D unclear. The CDR3 totals 12 residues. V dropped 3 bases and J dropped 4 bases, with 6 bases sitting between them. Germline V gene lookup returns CDR1 SGHTA and CDR2 FQGNSA. The CDR3 nucleotides are TGTGCCAGCAGCTTCCCACTAGAGACCCAGTACTTC. This encodes CASSFPLETQYF.

There are a few counts of this clone. The V and J genes are TRBV7-9 and TRBJ1-2; possible D gene TRBD1, 5 bases. Germline V lookup: CDR1 SEHNR, CDR2 FQNEAQ (reference sequence). The V and J ends lost 8 bases and 4 bases respectively, with 8 bases between them. The CDR3 is 11 residues long. The CDR3 bases are TGTGCCAGCTCCCAGGGCTATGGCTACACCTTC. Residues: CASSQGYGYTF.

This clone showed up just a few times. This chain connects TRBV30 to TRBJ2-3; 8 bases match TRBD1. There are 16 residues in the CDR3. In germline, CDR1 is GTSNPN, CDR2 SVGIG (reference sequence). V dropped 1 base and J dropped 2; count of bases not matched to a gene: 8. The CDR3: CAWSGRQGILTDTQYF. The CDR3 DNA follows: TGTGCCTGGAGTGGACGACAGGGGATACTCACAGATACGCAGTATTTT.

J is TRBJ2-1 and V is TRBV7-3; TRBD2 agrees at 7 bases. The ends lost 5 bases at V and 9 bases at J; junction bases unmatched: 10. This CDR3 is built from 14 residues. The germline CDR1 and CDR2 sequences are SGHTA and FQGTGA. CDR3 bases: TGTGCCAGCAGCGCGCTACCATCTAGCGGTGAGCAGTTCTTC. This codes for CASSALPSSGEQFF.

J is TRBJ2-7 and V is TRBV2; 8 bases agree with TRBD1. The CDR3 loop spans 14 amino acids. Trimming at V came to 8 bases and at J to 5 bases, leaving 11 bases not matched to a gene. Germline V lookup: CDR1 SNHLY, CDR2 FYNNEI. The CDR3 DNA sequence: TGTGCCAGCCGCGGGCAGGGGGCGCCGAACGAGCAGTACTTC. As protein: CASRGQGAPNEQYF.

The chain couples TRBV11-2 to TRBJ2-7; possible D gene TRBD1, 6 bases. This CDR3 spans 14 amino acids. Germline V gene sequence: CDR1 SGHAT, CDR2 FQNNGV. V was cut by 5 bases and J by 7 bases, with 18 bases left in between. Written as DNA, the CDR3 is TGTGCCAGCAGCCCAAACAGGGAGAACTTTGAGCAGTACTTC. Its translation is CASSPNRENFEQYF.

The V gene is TRBV7-2, the J gene TRBJ2-7; tentatively, D is TRBD2 (6 bases). The CDR3 length is 15 residues. V was pared by 4 bases and J by 4 bases, with 17 bases between. Germline CDR1 SGHTA, CDR2 FQGNSA. The CDR3 sequence: CASSSRGSGVYEQYF. CDR3 nucleotides: TGTGCCAGCAGCTCCCGGGGTAGCGGAGTATACGAGCAGTACTTC. Full variable domain (outside the CDR3, taken from reference TRBV7-2 and TRBJ2-7): GAGVSQSPSNKVTEKGKDVELRCDPISGHTALYWYRQSLGQGLEFLIYFQGNSAPDKSGLPSDRFSAERTGGSVSTLTIQRTQQEDSAVYLCASSSRGSGVYEQYFGPGTRLTVT.

The J gene is TRBJ2-1, the V gene TRBV3-1 (or the pseudogene TRBV3-2); D remains ambiguous. V shed 0 bases and J shed 0 bases, with 6 bases lying between them. The CDR3 has 15 amino acids. Germline assignment: CDR1 LGHDT and CDR2 YNNKEL (reference sequence). Written as DNA, the CDR3 is TGTGCCAGCAGCCAAGATTCGGGCTCCTACAATGAGCAGTTCTTC. Translation: CASSQDSGSYNEQFF.

The chain combines TRBV2 with TRBJ1-4; 7 positions match TRBD1. Germline V gene lookup returns CDR1 SNHLY and CDR2 FYNNEI. V lost 5 bases and J lost 5; bases outside the gene matches: 8. There are 15 residues in the CDR3. CDR3 nucleotides: TGTGCCAGCAGTCAGTCAGGGACAGAGAATGAAAAACTGTTTTTT. Amino acid sequence: CASSQSGTENEKLFF. Full variable domain (remainder filled in from reference TRBV2 and TRBJ1-4): EPEVTQTPSHQVTQMGQEVILRCVPISNHLYFYWYRQILGQKVEFLVSFYNNEISEKSEIFDDQFSVERPDGSNFTLKIRSTKLEDSAMYFCASSQSGTENEKLFFGSGTQLSVL.

The J gene is TRBJ2-2, the V gene TRBV4-1; a weak D match, TRBD1 (6 bases). The V and J ends lost 5 bases and 5 bases respectively, with 6 bases between them. The CDR3 contains 12 residues. From germline, CDR1 is MGHRA and CDR2 YSYEKL. The CDR3 DNA reads as TGCGCCAGCAGCACAGGGACCGGGGAGCTGTTTTTT. It specifies CASSTGTGELFF.